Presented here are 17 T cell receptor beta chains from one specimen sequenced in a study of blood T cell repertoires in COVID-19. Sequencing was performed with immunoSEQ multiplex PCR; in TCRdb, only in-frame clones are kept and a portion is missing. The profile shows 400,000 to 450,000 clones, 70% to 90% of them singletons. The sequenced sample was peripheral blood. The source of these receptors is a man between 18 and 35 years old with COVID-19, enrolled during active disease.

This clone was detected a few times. The CDR3 nucleotides read TGTGCCTGGAGTGAGGGACAGGGGACCACAGATACGCAGTATTTT. Its translation is CAWSEGQGTTDTQYF. The V and J genes are TRBV30 and TRBJ2-3, with TRBD1 matching 10 bases. The CDR3 covers 15 residues. CDR1 and CDR2 from the germline V gene are GTSNPN and SVGIG (reference sequence). The V segment lost 1 base and the J segment 2 bases; nucleotides outside the gene matches: 3.

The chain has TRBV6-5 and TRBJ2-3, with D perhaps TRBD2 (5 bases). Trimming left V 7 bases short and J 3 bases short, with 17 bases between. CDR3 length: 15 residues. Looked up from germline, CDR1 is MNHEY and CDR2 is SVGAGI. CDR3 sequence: CASTKAGFVTDTQYF. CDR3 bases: TGTGCCAGCACAAAGGCGGGTTTCGTGACAGATACGCAGTATTTT.

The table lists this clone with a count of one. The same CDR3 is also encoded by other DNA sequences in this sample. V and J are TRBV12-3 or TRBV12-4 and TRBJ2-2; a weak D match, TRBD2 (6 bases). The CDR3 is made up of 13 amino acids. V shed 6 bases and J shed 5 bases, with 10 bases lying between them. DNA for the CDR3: TGTGCCAGCAGCTCTAGCGATACCGGGGAGCTGTTTTTT. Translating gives CASSSSDTGELFF.

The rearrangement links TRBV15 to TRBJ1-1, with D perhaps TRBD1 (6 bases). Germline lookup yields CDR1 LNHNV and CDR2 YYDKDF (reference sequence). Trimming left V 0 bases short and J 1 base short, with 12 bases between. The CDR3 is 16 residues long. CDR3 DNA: TGTGCCACCAGCAGAGATAGGGGGGGCAAGAACACTGAAGCTTTCTTT. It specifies CATSRDRGGKNTEAFF.

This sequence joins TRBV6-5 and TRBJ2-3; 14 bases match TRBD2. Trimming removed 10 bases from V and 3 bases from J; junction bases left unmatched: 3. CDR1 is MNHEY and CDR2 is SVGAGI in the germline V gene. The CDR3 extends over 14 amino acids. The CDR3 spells CATRLAGGTDTQYF. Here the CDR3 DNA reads TGTGCCACCAGACTAGCGGGAGGGACAGATACGCAGTATTTT.

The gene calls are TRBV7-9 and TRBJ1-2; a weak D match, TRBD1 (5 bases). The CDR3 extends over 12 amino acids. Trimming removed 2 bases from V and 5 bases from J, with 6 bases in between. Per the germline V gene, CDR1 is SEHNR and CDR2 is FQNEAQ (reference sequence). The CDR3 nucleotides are TGTGCCAGCAGCTTACGGGGGTATGGCTACACCTTC. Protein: CASSLRGYGYTF. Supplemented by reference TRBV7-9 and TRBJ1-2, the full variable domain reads DTGVSQNPRHKITKRGQNVTFRCDPISEHNRLYWYRQTLGQGPEFLTYFQNEAQLEKSRLLSDRFSAERPKGSFSTLEIQRTEQGDSAMYLCASSLRGYGYTFGSGTRLTVV.

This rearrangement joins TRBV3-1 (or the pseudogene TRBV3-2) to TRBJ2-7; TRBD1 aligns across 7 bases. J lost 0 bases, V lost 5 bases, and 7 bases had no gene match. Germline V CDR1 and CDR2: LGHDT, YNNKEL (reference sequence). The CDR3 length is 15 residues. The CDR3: CASSDGQAFSYEQYF. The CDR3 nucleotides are TGTGCCAGCAGCGATGGACAGGCCTTCTCCTACGAGCAGTACTTC.

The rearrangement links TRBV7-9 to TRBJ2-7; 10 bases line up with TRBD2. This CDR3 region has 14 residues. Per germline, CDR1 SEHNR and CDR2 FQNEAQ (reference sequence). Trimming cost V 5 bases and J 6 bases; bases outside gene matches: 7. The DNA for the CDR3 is TGTGCCAGCAGCACCCTAGCGGGAGCGGGCGAGCAGTACTTC. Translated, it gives CASSTLAGAGEQYF.

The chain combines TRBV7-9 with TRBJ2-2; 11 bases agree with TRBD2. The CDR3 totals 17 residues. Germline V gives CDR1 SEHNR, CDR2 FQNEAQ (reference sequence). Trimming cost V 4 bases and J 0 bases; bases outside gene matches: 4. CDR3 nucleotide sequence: TGTGCCAGCAGCTCGCCTAGCGGGGGGACGAACACCGGGGAGCTGTTTTTT. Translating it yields CASSSPSGGTNTGELFF.

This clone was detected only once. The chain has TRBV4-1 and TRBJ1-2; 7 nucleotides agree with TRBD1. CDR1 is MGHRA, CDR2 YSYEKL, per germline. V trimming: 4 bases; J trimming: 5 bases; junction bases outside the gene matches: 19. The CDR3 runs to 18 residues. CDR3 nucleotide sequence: TGCGCCAGCAGCCTTGGAGGGGGCGACCACTATGACTCTTATGGCTACACCTTC. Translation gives CASSLGGGDHYDSYGYTF.

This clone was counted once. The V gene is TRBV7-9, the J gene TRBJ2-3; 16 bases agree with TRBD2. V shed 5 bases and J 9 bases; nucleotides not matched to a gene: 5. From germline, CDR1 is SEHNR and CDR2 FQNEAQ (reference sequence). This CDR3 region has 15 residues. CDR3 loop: CASSPGLAGGTTQYF. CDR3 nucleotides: TGTGCCAGCAGCCCGGGACTAGCGGGGGGGACGACGCAGTATTTT.

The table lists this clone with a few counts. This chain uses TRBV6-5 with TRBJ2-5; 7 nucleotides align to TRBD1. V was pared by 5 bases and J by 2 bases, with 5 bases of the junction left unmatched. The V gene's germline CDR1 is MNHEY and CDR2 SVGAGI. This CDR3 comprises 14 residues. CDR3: CASSQGVEQETQYF. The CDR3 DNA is TGTGCCAGCAGTCAGGGGGTGGAACAAGAGACCCAGTACTTC.

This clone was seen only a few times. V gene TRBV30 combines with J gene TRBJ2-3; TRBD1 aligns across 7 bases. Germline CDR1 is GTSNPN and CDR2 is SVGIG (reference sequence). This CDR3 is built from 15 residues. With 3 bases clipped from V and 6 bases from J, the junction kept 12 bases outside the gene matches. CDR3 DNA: TGTGCCTGGAGGGGAAACAGGGGCCGTGCGGATACGCAGTATTTT. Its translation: CAWRGNRGRADTQYF.

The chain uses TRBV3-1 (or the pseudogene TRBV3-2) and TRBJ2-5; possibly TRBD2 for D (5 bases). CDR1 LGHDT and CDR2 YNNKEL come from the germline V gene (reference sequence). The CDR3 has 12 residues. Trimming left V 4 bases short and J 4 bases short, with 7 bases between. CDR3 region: CASSRSAETQYF. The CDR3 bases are TGTGCCAGCAGCCGTAGCGCAGAGACCCAGTACTTC.

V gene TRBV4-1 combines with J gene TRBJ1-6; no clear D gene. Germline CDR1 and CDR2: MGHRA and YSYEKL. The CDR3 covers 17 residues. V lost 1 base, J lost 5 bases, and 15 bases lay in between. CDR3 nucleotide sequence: TGCGCCAGCAGCCAAGGGGCCACAGCCTTTAATAATTCACCCCTCCACTTT. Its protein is CASSQGATAFNNSPLHF.

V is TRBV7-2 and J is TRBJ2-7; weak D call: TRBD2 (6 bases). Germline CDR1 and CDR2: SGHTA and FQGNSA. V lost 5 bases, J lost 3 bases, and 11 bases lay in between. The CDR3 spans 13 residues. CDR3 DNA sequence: TGTGCCAGCAGCCAAATGGGAGGCTACGAGCAGTACTTC. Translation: CASSQMGGYEQYF.

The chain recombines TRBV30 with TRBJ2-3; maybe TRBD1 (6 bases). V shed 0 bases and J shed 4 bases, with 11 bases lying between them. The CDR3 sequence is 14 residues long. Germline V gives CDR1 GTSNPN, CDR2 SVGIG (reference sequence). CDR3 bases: TGTGCCTGGAGTGTAGACAGGTCGTCAGATACGCAGTATTTT. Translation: CAWSVDRSSDTQYF.